The 28 T cell receptor beta chains below were found in one sample sequenced in a study of identical twins. Each CDR3 protein is one row after TCRdb ran MiXCR on the 5' RACE reads. In the table there are a few hundred thousand distinct CDR3 sequences, around 20% of which are singletons. Sequencing was carried out using naive T cells sorted from blood. The receptors stem from a middle-aged man in good health.

This clonotype was seen repeatedly, ten times or more. The gene calls are TRBV6-2 or TRBV6-3 and TRBJ2-1; D remains ambiguous. V dropped 2 bases and J dropped 1 base, with 9 bases sitting between them. Per the germline V gene, CDR1 is MNHEY and CDR2 is SVGEGT. The CDR3 spans 15 residues. CDR3 coding DNA: TGTGCCAGCAGTTACGGCGCTCCTTCCTACAATGAGCAGTTCTTC. Protein product: CASSYGAPSYNEQFF.

This clonotype was seen only once. This chain links TRBV5-1 with TRBJ2-1; weak D call: TRBD2 (6 bases). V lost 6 bases and J lost 6, with 13 bases in between. Germline V gene data show CDR1 as SGHRS and CDR2 as YFSETQ. The CDR3 spans 13 residues. CDR3 DNA: TGCGCCAGCATGGGGGGTGGGGGCAATGAGCAGTTCTTC. It yields the protein CASMGGGGNEQFF. The full variable domain, in which reference TRBV5-1 and TRBJ2-1 provide the parts outside the CDR3, is KAGVTQTPRYLIKTRGQQVTLSCSPISGHRSVSWYQQTPGQGLQFLFEYFSETQRNKGNFPGRFSGRQFSNSRSEMNVSTLELGDSALYLCASMGGGGNEQFFGPGTRLTVL.

This clonotype has more than one count but fewer than ten. J is TRBJ2-2 and V is TRBV5-1; a weak D match, TRBD1 (5 bases). This CDR3 contains 15 residues. Germline assignment: CDR1 SGHRS and CDR2 YFSETQ. Trimming pared 7 bases from V and 1 base from J, leaving 14 bases between. CDR3 residues: CASRTTGVNTGELFF. The CDR3 DNA reads as TGCGCCAGCCGCACTACAGGAGTGAACACCGGGGAGCTGTTTTTT.

This chain uses TRBV5-1 with TRBJ2-3; no firm D call. The CDR3 contains 13 residues. With 5 bases removed from V and 0 bases from J, the gap between germline ends came to 7 bases. CDR1 is SGHRS and CDR2 is YFSETQ in the germline V gene. The DNA of the CDR3 is TGCGCCAGCAGAGTAGGAAGCACAGATACGCAGTATTTT. This translates into CASRVGSTDTQYF.

This chain links TRBV20-1 with TRBJ2-7, with D possibly being TRBD1 (7 bases). This CDR3 contains 16 residues. CDR1 is DFQATT, CDR2 SNEGSKA, per germline (reference sequence). Trimming removed 3 bases from V and 0 bases from J, with 18 bases in between. The CDR3 coding sequence is TGCAGTGCTAGGGGCGGGACAGCGCAGACCTCCTACGAGCAGTACTTC. As protein: CSARGGTAQTSYEQYF.

J is TRBJ2-2 and V is TRBV6-2 or TRBV6-3; D could derive from TRBD1 or TRBD2 (5 bases each). CDR1 is MNHEY and CDR2 is SVGEGT in the germline V gene. The ends were cut back, 5 bases at V and 2 bases at J, with 15 bases in the middle. The CDR3 loop spans 16 amino acids. In DNA form, the CDR3 reads TGTGCCAGCAGTACCATCGGGACGGGAAACACCGGGGAGCTGTTTTTT. Protein product: CASSTIGTGNTGELFF.

V gene TRBV20-1 combines with J gene TRBJ2-7, with 8 bases that match TRBD2. After removal of 1 base from V and 5 bases from J, the junction contained 10 bases not matched to a gene. CDR1 is DFQATT and CDR2 is SNEGSKA in the germline V gene (reference sequence). The CDR3 contains 15 residues. Here the CDR3 reads CSARGDSGNYNEQYF. CDR3 sequence (DNA): TGCAGTGCTAGAGGAGATAGCGGGAATTATAACGAGCAGTACTTC.

The chain joins TRBV29-1 to TRBJ2-5, with TRBD2 as a possible D gene (6 bases). V shed 5 bases and J shed 5 bases, with 15 bases lying between them. The CDR3 covers 13 residues. Germline lookup yields CDR1 SQVTM and CDR2 ANQGSEA. DNA for the CDR3: TGCAGCGTTACGAATGGACGGGGGGAGACCCAGTACTTC. Encoded protein: CSVTNGRGETQYF. Drawing the rest from reference TRBV29-1 and TRBJ2-5, the complete variable domain is SAVISQKPSRDICQRGTSLTIQCQVDSQVTMMFWYRQQPGQSLTLIATANQGSEATYESGFVIDKFPISRPNLTFSTLTVSNMSPEDSSIYLCSVTNGRGETQYFGPGTRLLVL.

The V call is TRBV24-1, the J call TRBJ2-7; 8 nucleotides align to TRBD1. The ends lost 5 bases at V and 3 bases at J; junction bases unmatched: 5. The V gene's germline CDR1 is KGHDR and CDR2 SFDVKD. This CDR3 region has 14 residues. CDR3 sequence (DNA): TGTGCCACCAGTGCACAGGGGGATTTCTACGAGCAGTACTTC. Amino acids: CATSAQGDFYEQYF.

This clonotype was seen many times. The CDR3 DNA reads as TGTGCCAGCAGTTTATACCTCCGTAGACTAGGAGAGGGCACAGATACGCAGTATTTT. It yields the protein CASSLYLRRLGEGTDTQYF. The J gene is TRBJ2-3, the V gene TRBV27; D is possibly TRBD2 (6 bases). The CDR3 spans 19 residues. Trimming took off 1 base at V and 1 base at J, with 21 bases between the two ends. CDR1 is MNHEY and CDR2 is SMNVEV in the germline V gene (reference sequence).

This clonotype occurred many times. The chain carries TRBV20-1 and TRBJ2-5, with 7 bases that match TRBD2. The CDR3 extends over 12 amino acids. CDR1 and CDR2 from the germline V gene are DFQATT and SNEGSKA (reference sequence). V lost 4 bases, J lost 5 bases, and 4 bases stayed unmatched. This CDR3 is CSAMRRGETQYF. In nucleotides, the CDR3 is TGCAGTGCTATGAGGCGGGGGGAGACCCAGTACTTC.

This clonotype was observed once. CDR3 region: CASSLTVKGGTQYF. CDR3 nucleotides: TGTGCCAGCAGTTTAACAGTGAAGGGAGGGACCCAGTACTTC. J is TRBJ2-5 and V is TRBV28, with D maybe TRBD2 (6 bases). Trimming removed 2 bases at V and 7 bases at J, with 14 bases between. From germline, CDR1 is MDHEN and CDR2 SYDVKM. CDR3 length: 14 amino acids.

This chain connects TRBV12-3 or TRBV12-4 to TRBJ1-4; possible D gene TRBD1, 6 bases. This CDR3 is 14 amino acids long. Trimming cost V 6 bases and J 7 bases, with 15 bases left between them. This CDR3 reads CASRGQTPVEKLFF. DNA of the CDR3: TGTGCCAGCAGAGGACAGACGCCCGTTGAAAAACTGTTTTTT.

This clonotype was found a few times. The chain combines TRBV7-8 with TRBJ2-3; 7 bases are a match to TRBD2. Trimming cost V 5 bases and J 2 bases; bases outside gene matches: 7. The CDR3 is made up of 15 amino acids. From germline, CDR1 is SGHVS and CDR2 FQNEAQ. In nucleotides, the CDR3 is TGTGCCAGCAGCCTCTGGGGGGGTATCACAGATACGCAGTATTTT. Amino acids: CASSLWGGITDTQYF.

In its sample, this clonotype was seen a few times. V is TRBV19 and J is TRBJ2-1; TRBD2 matches at 14 bases. This CDR3 has 17 residues. After removal of 4 bases from V and 1 base from J, the junction contained 3 bases not matched to a gene. Germline assignment: CDR1 LNHDA and CDR2 SQIVND (reference sequence). The CDR3 loop is CASSRTSGGTSYNEQFF. The DNA of the CDR3 is TGTGCCAGTAGTAGGACTAGCGGGGGGACATCCTACAATGAGCAGTTCTTC.

This clonotype was observed a few times. This chain connects TRBV20-1 to TRBJ1-1; D gene uncertain. Between the trimmed V and J ends, which lost 0 bases and 4 bases, there was a span of 18 bases. Per germline, CDR1 DFQATT and CDR2 SNEGSKA (reference sequence). The CDR3 extends over 16 amino acids. For the CDR3, the DNA is TGCAGTGCTAGAGATCCCTCTTCTAAGACAAGCACTGAAGCTTTCTTT. It specifies CSARDPSSKTSTEAFF.

The rearrangement joins TRBV21-1 to TRBJ1-5; the D call in the table, TRBD1, was not verified against the DNA. TRBV21-1 is a known pseudogene. The CDR3 consists of 14 residues. The CDR3 nucleotides are TGTGCCAGTTCCGAGGACAGGGGGTATCAGCCCCAGCATTTT. It yields the protein CASSEDRGYQPQHF.

This clonotype was seen a handful of times. The chain carries TRBV5-1 and TRBJ1-2, with TRBD1 as a possible D gene (5 bases). V was shortened by 2 bases and J by 1 base, with 18 bases between the two germline ends. The germline V gene encodes CDR1 SGHRS and CDR2 YFSETQ. This CDR3 contains 17 residues. CDR3 in DNA: TGCGCCAGCAGCTTCGGCACGGTGGCAGGGAGTAACTATGGCTACACCTTC. Protein product: CASSFGTVAGSNYGYTF.

The sample holds a few counts of this clonotype. The chain couples TRBV20-1 to TRBJ2-7, with D tentatively TRBD1 (6 bases). V was pared by 0 bases and J by 2 bases, with 11 bases between. Germline CDR1 and CDR2: DFQATT and SNEGSKA (reference sequence). The CDR3 has 14 residues. The DNA for the CDR3 is TGCAGTGCTAGAGAAGGGACAATTGCCTACGAGCAGTACTTC. Encoded protein: CSAREGTIAYEQYF.

The V and J genes are TRBV5-1 and TRBJ2-1, with 10 bases matching TRBD2. V was clipped by 3 bases and J by 8 bases; unmatched bases: 14. This CDR3 spans 17 amino acids. Per germline, CDR1 SGHRS and CDR2 YFSETQ. The CDR3 nucleotides read TGCGCCAGCAGCTCGCTGGTAGCGGGAGGAGAGGTCGATGAGCAGTTCTTC. Residues: CASSSLVAGGEVDEQFF.

V is TRBV7-9 and J is TRBJ2-1; TRBD1 or TRBD2 may be the D gene (6 bases each). CDR1 and CDR2 (germline): SEHNR, FQNEAQ (reference sequence). This CDR3 has 15 amino acids. Deletions cut 5 bases from V and 6 bases from J, with 17 bases between. CDR3 residues: CASSPRGPQFNEQFF. The CDR3 DNA sequence: TGTGCCAGCAGCCCCCGGGGGCCCCAGTTCAATGAGCAGTTCTTC. Full variable domain (remainder filled in from reference TRBV7-9 and TRBJ2-1): DTGVSQNPRHKITKRGQNVTFRCDPISEHNRLYWYRQTLGQGPEFLTYFQNEAQLEKSRLLSDRFSAERPKGSFSTLEIQRTEQGDSAMYLCASSPRGPQFNEQFFGPGTRLTVL.

This clonotype was found a few times. One base away lies a much larger clone, so this may be a sequencing read error. This chain links TRBV28 with TRBJ2-7, with unresolved D. This CDR3 region has 11 residues. Germline values: CDR1 MDHEN, CDR2 SYDVKM. V was trimmed by 6 bases and J by 1 base, leaving 4 bases between them. CDR3 residues: CASRVSYEQYF. As DNA, the CDR3 is TGTGCCAGCAGGGTGTCCTACGAGCAGTACTTC.

This clonotype was observed many times. The CDR3 DNA follows: TGCGCCAGCAGCCCCTCGGGACAGGGCGGCCATGAGCAGTTCTTC. It specifies CASSPSGQGGHEQFF. The chain has TRBV5-1 and TRBJ2-1; TRBD1 matches at 9 bases. CDR1 SGHRS and CDR2 YFSETQ come from the germline V gene. The length of the CDR3 is 15 residues. V shed 4 bases and J 8 bases; nucleotides not matched to a gene: 10.

Written as DNA, the CDR3 is TGTGCCAGCAGCGTAGGGGGCGGGAGTTCCTACAATGAGCAGTTCTTC. Translation: CASSVGGGSSYNEQFF. The chain couples TRBV9 to TRBJ2-1; TRBD2 matches at 7 bases. The junction had 4 bases not matched to a gene; V was cut back by 0 bases and J by 1 base. Per the germline V gene, CDR1 is SGDLS and CDR2 is YYNGEE. This CDR3 has 16 amino acids.

V and J are TRBV28 and TRBJ2-7; D might be TRBD1 (5 bases). Germline CDR1 MDHEN, CDR2 SYDVKM. The V end was cut by 3 bases, the J end by 5 bases, with 11 bases between. The CDR3 consists of 13 residues. The CDR3 bases are TGTGCCAGCAGTTTTCAGGGATGGCACGAGCAGTACTTC. Translated, it gives CASSFQGWHEQYF.

The V and J genes are TRBV7-9 and TRBJ2-7; D gene uncertain. The CDR3 runs 11 residues. Trimming cost V 5 bases and J 8 bases, with 10 bases left between them. Per germline, CDR1 SEHNR and CDR2 FQNEAQ (reference sequence). In DNA form, the CDR3 reads TGTGCCAGCAGCCTGGATACCCAGCAGTACTTC. It translates to CASSLDTQQYF.

The chain recombines TRBV5-5 with TRBJ2-1, with 8 bases identical to TRBD2. The germline gives CDR1 SGHKS, CDR2 YYEKEE (reference sequence). V shed 4 bases and J 2 bases; nucleotides not matched to a gene: 8. This CDR3 region has 16 residues. CDR3 in DNA: TGTGCCAGCAGCCCCGCGGGACTAGTAACCTACAATGAGCAGTTCTTC. It specifies CASSPAGLVTYNEQFF.

This clonotype has a count of ten or more. The V and J genes are TRBV7-9 and TRBJ1-2; weak D call: TRBD1 (6 bases). Germline CDR1 SEHNR, CDR2 FQNEAQ (reference sequence). V was cut by 3 bases and J by 4 bases, with 12 bases left in between. The length of the CDR3 is 14 residues. The CDR3 nucleotides are TGTGCCAGCAGCTTCTTGGACAGACCCTATGGCTACACCTTC. Protein sequence: CASSFLDRPYGYTF. Combining the CDR3 with reference TRBV7-9 and TRBJ1-2 gives the whole variable domain DTGVSQNPRHKITKRGQNVTFRCDPISEHNRLYWYRQTLGQGPEFLTYFQNEAQLEKSRLLSDRFSAERPKGSFSTLEIQRTEQGDSAMYLCASSFLDRPYGYTFGSGTRLTVV.